The sequence of this TCR beta chain was determined in a study of blood T cells in healthy people across ages. Through a sample-barcoded 5' primer and a J-beta primer mix, a second PCR was run for about 6 to 11 cycles. TCRdb re-called the 5' RACE reads with MiXCR, one entry per CDR3 protein. The table has 650,000 to 800,000 distinct CDR3 sequences, 40% to 50% seen once. V dropped 5 bases and J dropped 10; count of bases not matched to a gene: 8. The CDR3 has 14 amino acids. Germline V gives CDR1 LNHDA, CDR2 SQIVND (reference sequence). The material sequenced was blood. The sequence was collected from a man in his fifties or sixties in good health. J is TRBJ2-1 and V is TRBV19; 10 bases agree with TRBD1. As DNA, the CDR3 is TGTGCCAGTAGTGCCGGACAGGGGGTGCGGGAGCAGTTCTTC. Translated: CASSAGQGVREQFF.